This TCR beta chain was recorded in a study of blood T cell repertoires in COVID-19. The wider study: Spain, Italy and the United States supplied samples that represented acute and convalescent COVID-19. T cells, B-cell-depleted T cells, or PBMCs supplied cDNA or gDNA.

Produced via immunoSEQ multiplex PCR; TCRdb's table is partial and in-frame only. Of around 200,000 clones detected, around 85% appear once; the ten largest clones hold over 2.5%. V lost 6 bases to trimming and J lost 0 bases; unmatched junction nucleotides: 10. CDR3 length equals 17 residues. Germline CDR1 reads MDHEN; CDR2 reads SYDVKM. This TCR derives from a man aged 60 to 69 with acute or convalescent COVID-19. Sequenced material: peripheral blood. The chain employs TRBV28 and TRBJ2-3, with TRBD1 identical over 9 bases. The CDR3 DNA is TGTGCCAGCAGCCCTCAGACAGGGGGAATTAGCACAGATACGCAGTATTTT. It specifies CASSPQTGGISTDTQYF.